A selection of T cell receptor beta chains follows, all from one sample in a study of blood T cell repertoires in COVID-19. The repertoire was sequenced with immunoSEQ multiplex PCR; TCRdb's copy has only in-frame clones and lacks some. Counted here are around 62,000 clones, 90% to 95% occurring once; the ten biggest clones make up approximately 2.6%. The sample taken for sequencing was peripheral blood. These receptors came from an older man with active COVID-19. Both conserved end residues are part of each CDR3. The D gene is left open where the match is weak. A clone size is listed for some rows: how often the clone was seen (once, few, many), or a class if it is expanded.

d_call	clone_size	v_call	j_call	cdr3_nt	cdr3_aa
-	few	TRBV3-1/TRBV3-2	TRBJ2-5	TGTGCCAGCAGCCAGGGGGGCAGGGGGCAAGAGACCCAGTACTTC	CASSQGGRGQETQYF
-	-	TRBV6-2/TRBV6-3	TRBJ1-5	TGTGCCAGCAGTTACCAGGGCCAGCCCCAGCATTTT	CASSYQGQPQHF
-	once	TRBV3-1/TRBV3-2	TRBJ1-2	TGTGCCAGCAGCCAAGAGATCGGTTTCTATGGCTACACCTTC	CASSQEIGFYGYTF
TRBD1	-	TRBV27	TRBJ2-3	TGTGCCAGCAAGGGGGCCAGGGATACGCAGTATTTT	CASKGARDTQYF
TRBD1	few	TRBV6-2/TRBV6-3	TRBJ1-1	TGTGCCAGCAGTTACAAACCGACAGGGAATACTGAAGCTTTCTTT	CASSYKPTGNTEAFF
-	-	TRBV7-2	TRBJ2-5	TGTGCCAGCAGCGAGGTCAGCTTAGAGACCCAGTACTTC	CASSEVSLETQYF
-	-	TRBV19	TRBJ2-7	TGTGCCAGTAGTAGCCTCCGAAGGGGAGGACTTAGATCCCTCCCCTACGAGCAGTACTTC	CASSSLRRGGLRSLPYEQYF
TRBD1	once	TRBV3-1/TRBV3-2	TRBJ2-1	TGTGCCAGCAGCTACACAGGGGGCTCTTACAATGAGCAGTTCTTC	CASSYTGGSYNEQFF
-	-	TRBV7-9	TRBJ2-5	TGTGCCAGCAGCTTCGGCAGGGGAAATTGGGAGACCCAGTACTTC	CASSFGRGNWETQYF
TRBD1	-	TRBV11-2	TRBJ1-3	TGTGCCAGCAGTTTACAGGGGGTGTTTGGAAACACCATATATTTT	CASSLQGVFGNTIYF
-	-	TRBV5-1	TRBJ1-6	TGCGCCAGCAGCTTGGGTGGGTACTATGATAATTCACCCCTCCACTTT	CASSLGGYYDNSPLHF
TRBD2	-	TRBV2	TRBJ2-1	TGTGCCGGAGGGGAGGGGACCGACAATGAGCAGTTCTTC	CAGGEGTDNEQFF
TRBD1	-	TRBV2	TRBJ1-5	TGTGCCAGCAGTGTATCAGGGGGCACGGAGCCCCAGCATTTT	CASSVSGGTEPQHF
-	-	TRBV28	TRBJ2-5	TGTGCCAGCAGTCCCCGGACGGGCAGGGGATTTCAAGAGACCCAGTACTTC	CASSPRTGRGFQETQYF
TRBD1	-	TRBV6-6	TRBJ1-2	TGTGCCAGCAGCCCGGCACAGGGGCCTAACTATGGCTACACCTTC	CASSPAQGPNYGYTF
TRBD1	-	TRBV6-5	TRBJ1-2	TGTGCCAGCAGTTACTCCCAGGGGGTTAACTATGGCTACACCTTC	CASSYSQGVNYGYTF
TRBD1	-	TRBV18	TRBJ1-6	TGTGCCAGCTCACCCCTCGACAGGGCGGGCTATAATTCACCCCTCCACTTT	CASSPLDRAGYNSPLHF
-	-	TRBV19	TRBJ1-4	TGTGCCAGTAATCGTCAGGGAAATAGTGAAAAACTGTTTTTT	CASNRQGNSEKLFF
-	-	TRBV6-5	TRBJ2-5	TGTGCCAGCAGTAGGACAGACCTCCAAGAGACCCAGTACTTC	CASSRTDLQETQYF
-	-	TRBV18	TRBJ2-5	TGTGCCAGCTCACCAAGGCAGGAAGAGACCCAGTACTTC	CASSPRQEETQYF
-	-	TRBV19	TRBJ1-1	TGTGCCAGTAGCAGTGGGCAGGACACTGAAGCTTTCTTT	CASSSGQDTEAFF
-	once	TRBV7-9	TRBJ2-7	TGTGCCAGCAGCTTGTCGGGTTACGAGCAGTACTTC	CASSLSGYEQYF
TRBD1	-	TRBV18	TRBJ1-3	TGTGCCAGCTCACCAATTTCAGGGGGGAGCTCTGGAAACACCATATATTTT	CASSPISGGSSGNTIYF
TRBD1	-	TRBV6-5	TRBJ1-2	TGTGCCAGCAGCGGACAGGGGATTGGTGGCTACACCTTC	CASSGQGIGGYTF
-	-	TRBV9	TRBJ2-2	TGTGCCAGCAGCGTAGCTCCCGGTGGCACCGGGGAGCTGTTTTTT	CASSVAPGGTGELFF
-	-	TRBV3-1/TRBV3-2	TRBJ1-3	TGTGCCAGCAGCCATCGGGGGGAAGGAAACACCATATATTTT	CASSHRGEGNTIYF
-	-	TRBV19	TRBJ2-5	TGTGCCAGCTCGCCGGGAGTCTGGACCCAAGAGACCCAGTACTTC	CASSPGVWTQETQYF
TRBD1	-	TRBV5-6	TRBJ2-2	TGTGCCAGCAGCGTTCCGGGACAGGGATTTAGCACCGGGGAGCTGTTTTTT	CASSVPGQGFSTGELFF